The 4 T cell receptor beta chains presented below share a single source sample, sequenced in a study of control samples from healthy donors and cancer patients. The protocol was immunoSEQ multiplex PCR, while the TCRdb copy is restricted to in-frame clones and leaves out a portion. The sample lists tens of thousands of clones, around 87% occurring once. Sample: PBMCs. These receptors were obtained from a woman aged 45-65 years with head and neck cancer.

The chain recombines TRBV5-5 with TRBJ2-1; TRBD2 might be the D (6 bases). The V and J ends lost 2 bases and 0 bases respectively, with 9 bases between them. Germline CDR1 SGHKS, CDR2 YYEKEE (reference sequence). This CDR3 spans 15 amino acids. The CDR3 DNA sequence: TGTGCCAGCAGCTTAAACGGGGGCTCCTACAATGAGCAGTTCTTC. Translation gives CASSLNGGSYNEQFF.

The chain joins TRBV28 to TRBJ1-4; 9 nucleotides agree with TRBD1. Germline V lookup: CDR1 MDHEN, CDR2 SYDVKM. Trimming cost V 4 bases and J 8 bases; bases outside gene matches: 8. The CDR3 covers 15 residues. The CDR3 is CASSSVGQGKEKLFF. The DNA for the CDR3 is TGTGCCAGCAGTTCAGTCGGACAGGGGAAGGAAAAACTGTTTTTT.

Turning to this clone: At the DNA level, this CDR3 is encoded by other sequences in the same sample as well. The chain carries TRBV18 and TRBJ1-5, with D possibly matching TRBD1 (5 bases). The length of the CDR3 is 13 residues. V lost 3 bases to trimming and J lost 4 bases, with 7 bases between them. In germline, CDR1 is KGHSH, CDR2 LQKENI. The CDR3 reads CASSPAGNQPQHF. The CDR3 region has the DNA TGTGCCAGCTCACCGGCAGGGAATCAGCCCCAGCATTTT.

This chain uses TRBV5-1 with TRBJ1-1, with D possibly matching TRBD1 (5 bases). Germline assignment: CDR1 SGHRS and CDR2 YFSETQ. The CDR3 spans 13 residues. V lost 3 bases and J 3 bases, leaving 9 bases between the germline ends. The CDR3 DNA is TGCGCCAGCAGCTCAGGGTGGGACACTGAAGCTTTCTTT. Translated, it gives CASSSGWDTEAFF. Together with reference TRBV5-1 and TRBJ1-1, the CDR3 gives the full variable domain: KAGVTQTPRYLIKTRGQQVTLSCSPISGHRSVSWYQQTPGQGLQFLFEYFSETQRNKGNFPGRFSGRQFSNSRSEMNVSTLELGDSALYLCASSSGWDTEAFFGQGTRLTVV.